This T cell receptor (beta chain) emerged from a study of beta chain features in type 1 diabetes. Study summary: In all, 85 million to 130 million sorted cells from all samples were analyzed. Whole-study findings and limits: Shorter templates may be favored by PCR, equally so in patients and controls. Reduced insertions and increased deletions marked VDJ junctions in type 1 diabetes patients.

Germline V gene sequence: CDR1 MNHEY, CDR2 SVGAGI. The CDR3 sequence is 15 residues long. V was pared by 5 bases and J by 2 bases, with 8 bases of the junction left unmatched. TCRB transcripts that were expressed got sequenced, as all of the isolated RNA had been reverse transcribed. Assay used: immunoSEQ multiplex PCR; TCRdb lists only in-frame clones, some missing. In the table there are some 410,000 clones, roughly 13% of which are singletons. About this clone itself: As yet, its antigen is unknown.

Sampling consisted of one heparinised blood draw per donor, averaging about 116 mL. The source material was naive CD4+ T cells from blood. This chain links TRBV6-5 with TRBJ1-2; 7 bases map to TRBD1. This clonotype originated in a man in his thirties or forties in good health. The CDR3 sequence: CASSRQGRENYGYTF. CDR3 coding DNA: TGTGCCAGCAGTCGACAGGGTCGAGAAAACTATGGCTACACCTTC.